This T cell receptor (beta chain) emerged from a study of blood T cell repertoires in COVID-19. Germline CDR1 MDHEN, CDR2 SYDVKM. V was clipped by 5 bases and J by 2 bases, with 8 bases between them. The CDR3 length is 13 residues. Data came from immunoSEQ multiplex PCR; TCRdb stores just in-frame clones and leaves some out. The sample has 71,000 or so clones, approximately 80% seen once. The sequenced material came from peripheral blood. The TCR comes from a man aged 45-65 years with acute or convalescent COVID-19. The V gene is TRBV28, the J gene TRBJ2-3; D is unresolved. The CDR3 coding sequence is TGTGCCAGCAGTCTCCCCCCCACAGATACGCAGTATTTT. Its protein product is CASSLPPTDTQYF. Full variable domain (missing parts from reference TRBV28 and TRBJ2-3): DVKVTQSSRYLVKRTGEKVFLECVQDMDHENMFWYRQDPGLGLRLIYFSYDVKMKEKGDIPEGYSVSREKKERFSLILESASTNQTSMYLCASSLPPTDTQYFGPGTRLTVL.